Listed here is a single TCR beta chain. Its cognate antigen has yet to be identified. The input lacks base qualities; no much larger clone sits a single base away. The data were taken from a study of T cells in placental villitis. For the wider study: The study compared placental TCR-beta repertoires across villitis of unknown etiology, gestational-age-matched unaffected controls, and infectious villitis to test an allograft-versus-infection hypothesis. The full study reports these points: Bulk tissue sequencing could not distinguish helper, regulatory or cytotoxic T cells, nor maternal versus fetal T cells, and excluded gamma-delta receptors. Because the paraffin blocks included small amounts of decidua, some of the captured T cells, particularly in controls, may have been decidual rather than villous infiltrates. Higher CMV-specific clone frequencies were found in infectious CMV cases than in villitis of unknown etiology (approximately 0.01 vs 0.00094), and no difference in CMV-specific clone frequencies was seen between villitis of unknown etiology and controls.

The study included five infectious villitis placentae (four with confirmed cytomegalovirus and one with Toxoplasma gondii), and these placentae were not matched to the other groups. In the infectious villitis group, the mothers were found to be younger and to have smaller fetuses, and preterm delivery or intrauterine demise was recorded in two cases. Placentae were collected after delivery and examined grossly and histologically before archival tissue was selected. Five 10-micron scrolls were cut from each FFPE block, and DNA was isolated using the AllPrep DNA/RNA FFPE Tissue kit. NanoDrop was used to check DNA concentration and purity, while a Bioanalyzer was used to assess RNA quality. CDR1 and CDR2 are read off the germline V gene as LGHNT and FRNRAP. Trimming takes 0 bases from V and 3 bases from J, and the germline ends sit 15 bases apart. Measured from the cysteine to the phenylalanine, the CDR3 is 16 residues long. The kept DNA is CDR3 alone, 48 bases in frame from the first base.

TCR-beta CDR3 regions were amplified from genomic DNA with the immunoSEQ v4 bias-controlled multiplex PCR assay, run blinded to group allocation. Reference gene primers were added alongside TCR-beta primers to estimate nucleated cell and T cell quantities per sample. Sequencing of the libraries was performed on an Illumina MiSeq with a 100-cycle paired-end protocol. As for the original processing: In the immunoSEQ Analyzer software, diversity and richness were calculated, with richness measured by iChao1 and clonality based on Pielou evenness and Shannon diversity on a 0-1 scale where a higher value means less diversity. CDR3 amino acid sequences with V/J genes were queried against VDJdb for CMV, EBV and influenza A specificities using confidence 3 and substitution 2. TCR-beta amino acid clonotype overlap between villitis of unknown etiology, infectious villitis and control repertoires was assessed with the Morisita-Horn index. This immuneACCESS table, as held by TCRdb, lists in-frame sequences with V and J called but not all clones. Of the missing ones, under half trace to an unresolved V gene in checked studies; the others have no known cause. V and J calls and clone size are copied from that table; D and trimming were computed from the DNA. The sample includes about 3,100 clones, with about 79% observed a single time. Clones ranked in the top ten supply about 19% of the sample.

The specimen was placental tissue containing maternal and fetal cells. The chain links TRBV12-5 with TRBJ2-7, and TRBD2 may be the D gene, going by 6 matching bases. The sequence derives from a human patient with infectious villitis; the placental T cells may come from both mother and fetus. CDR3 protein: CASGLVPRDSVYEQYF. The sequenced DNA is TGTGCTAGTGGTTTGGTACCCCGGGACTCCGTCTACGAGCAGTACTTC.